The rows below give T cell receptor beta chains drawn from one sample of a study of PD-L1 blockade in urothelial cancer. Repertoires were generated with immunoSEQ multiplex PCR, while TCRdb's copy carries only in-frame clones and drops some. Among about 87,000 clones, about 90% were seen once, and the ten largest hold around 1%. The specimen comprised PBMCs, sampled around atezolizumab (anti-PD-L1) treatment. Receptors originate from a woman of 80 years or more with urothelial cancer. CDR3s include the opening cysteine and the closing phenylalanine or tryptophan. Fields, in order: J gene, V gene, CDR3 protein.

TRBJ2-7,TRBV2,CASSPGQGAGDEQYF
TRBJ2-1,TRBV2,CATRPGQYNEQFF
TRBJ1-2,TRBV28,CASLSERGQGDYGYTF
TRBJ1-2,TRBV20-1,CSPAGDYGYTF
TRBJ2-7,TRBV27,CASSLFSGTGLREQYF
TRBJ2-7,TRBV9,CASSAETSASYEQYF
TRBJ2-4,TRBV2,CASSERGVRDKNIQYF
TRBJ2-5,TRBV28,CASSLRLPATQYF
TRBJ2-4,TRBV6-6,CASSSQGVNIQYF
TRBJ2-4,TRBV5-8,CASSFLLGQGDIQYF
TRBJ2-1,TRBV6-6,CASSRDSYNEQFF
TRBJ1-4,TRBV28,CASSLLAGSGEKLFF
TRBJ1-1,TRBV19,CASSTGQGAWDTEAFF
TRBJ2-3,TRBV5-3,CARNRTVGQYF
TRBJ2-7,TRBV4-2,CASSRTGTGNYYEQYF
TRBJ2-2,TRBV7-7,CASSLSLNTGELFF
TRBJ2-7,TRBV27,CASSSPLRPPYEQYF
TRBJ2-1,TRBV7-3,CASSVLGTSGSDEQFF
TRBJ1-4,TRBV5-1,CASGTGDNEKLFF
TRBJ1-2,TRBV28,CASSLRGTGVNYGYTF
TRBJ2-5,TRBV19,CATRQGANTARETQYF
TRBJ1-1,TRBV19,CASSSDRGTEAFF
TRBJ2-7,TRBV5-1,CASSYRMGLAGNEQYF
TRBJ2-6,TRBV6-1,CASSAAAISGANVLTF
TRBJ2-3,TRBV29-1,CSVDQGPDTQYF
TRBJ1-1,TRBV5-3,CARSIQREAFF
TRBJ2-7,TRBV6-5,CASSYPGTYEQYF
TRBJ1-1,TRBV30,CAWTISGTANTEAFF
TRBJ1-1,TRBV5-6,CASSLFRQVGNTEAFF
TRBJ2-1,TRBV5-4,CASSEESGLAGVSQFF
TRBJ2-7,TRBV6-1,CASSELGGRYEQYF
TRBJ1-1,TRBV2,CASNRALNTEAFF
TRBJ1-1,TRBV4-2,CASSQGDRGERTEAFF
TRBJ1-2,TRBV5-8,CASSPTSRGFGGYTF
TRBJ2-1,TRBV7-3,CASSPGWGESSYNEQFF
TRBJ2-2,TRBV6-5,CATDGGSAGELFF
TRBJ1-2,TRBV19,CASEPGQGGTTNYGYTF
TRBJ1-5,TRBV14,CASSLLSKTSGRLRVPHINQPQHF
TRBJ2-5,TRBV18,CASSDYQAETQYF
TRBJ2-7,TRBV6-1,CASSRQGTSYEQYF